The 25 T cell receptor beta chains below were found in one sample sequenced in a study of control samples from healthy donors and cancer patients. Assay used: immunoSEQ multiplex PCR; TCRdb lists only in-frame clones, some missing. The sample consists of 100,000 or so clones, around three quarters of them appearing once. Sequencing was carried out using blood. The receptors were sampled from a woman in her twenties or thirties in good health.

V is TRBV4-2 and J is TRBJ1-5, with D hard to call. CDR1 is LGHNA and CDR2 is YNFKEQ in the germline V gene. The length of the CDR3 is 15 residues. The V end lost 3 bases, the J end lost 4 bases, and 13 bases lay between the germline ends. CDR3 protein: CASSQERASNQPQHF. For the CDR3, the DNA is TGTGCCAGCAGCCAGGAAAGAGCGAGTAATCAGCCCCAGCATTTT.

The chain couples TRBV30 to TRBJ2-5; D remains unclear. Trimming cost V 5 bases and J 5 bases, with 12 bases left between them. The CDR3 is 12 amino acids. Germline V lookup: CDR1 GTSNPN, CDR2 SVGIG (reference sequence). The CDR3 DNA reads TGTGCCTGGGGACCCCTTGGGGAGACCCAGTACTTC. As protein: CAWGPLGETQYF.

The V and J genes are TRBV7-2 and TRBJ2-5; a possible D gene is TRBD2 (5 bases). Germline-derived CDR1 and CDR2 are SGHTA and FQGNSA. CDR3 length: 15 amino acids. Trimming stripped 5 bases from V and 1 base from J, with 14 bases between. The CDR3, as DNA: TGTGCCAGCAGCCTCGGGTTGGCGGGCCAAGAGACCCAGTACTTC. This codes for CASSLGLAGQETQYF. The full variable domain, completed using reference TRBV7-2 and TRBJ2-5, is GAGVSQSPSNKVTEKGKDVELRCDPISGHTALYWYRQSLGQGLEFLIYFQGNSAPDKSGLPSDRFSAERTGGSVSTLTIQRTQQEDSAVYLCASSLGLAGQETQYFGPGTRLLVL.

This clone has just one count. The genes are TRBV3-1 (or the pseudogene TRBV3-2) and TRBJ2-1; 11 nucleotides align to TRBD1. CDR3 length equals 15 residues. Germline CDR1 reads LGHDT; CDR2 reads YNNKEL (reference sequence). The V and J ends lost 3 bases and 4 bases, in that order; junction bases with no gene match: 2. The CDR3 nucleotides are TGTGCCAGCAGCCAGGGGACAGGGGGTTACAATGAGCAGTTCTTC. Residues: CASSQGTGGYNEQFF.

This chain joins TRBV30 and TRBJ1-6, with D hard to call. Germline CDR1 reads GTSNPN; CDR2 reads SVGIG (reference sequence). The V and J ends lost 0 bases and 5 bases respectively, with 11 bases between them. The CDR3 has 15 residues. The CDR3 DNA is TGTGCCTGGAGTGTACGAGCCAGAAATAATTCACCCCTCCACTTT. Amino acids: CAWSVRARNNSPLHF. Supplemented by reference TRBV30 and TRBJ1-6, the full variable domain reads SQTIHQWPATLVQPVGSPLSLECTVEGTSNPNLYWYRQAAGRGLQLLFYSVGIGQISSEVPQNLSASRPQDRQFILSSKKLLLSDSGFYLCAWSVRARNNSPLHFGNGTRLTVT.

This clone was detected once. This chain links TRBV5-8 with TRBJ1-4, with a tentative D call TRBD1 (5 bases). V shed 0 bases and J shed 2 bases, with 5 bases lying between them. CDR3 length: 14 residues. Germline CDR1 is SGHTS and CDR2 is YDEGEE. CDR3 nucleotides: TGTGCCAGCAGCTTGGGGGGCACTAATGAAAAACTGTTTTTT. Encoded protein: CASSLGGTNEKLFF.

This clone was observed once. The chain recombines TRBV4-2 with TRBJ1-1; 7 bases match TRBD1. This CDR3 is 16 amino acids long. The germline V gene encodes CDR1 LGHNA and CDR2 YNFKEQ. J gave up 5 bases and V 0 bases, and 9 bases lay outside the gene matches. CDR3 nucleotide sequence: TGTGCCAGCAGCCAAGATATGAGGGGGCGGTGGACTGAAGCTTTCTTT. It specifies CASSQDMRGRWTEAFF.

This chain uses TRBV10-2 with TRBJ1-1, with D unclear. The CDR3 extends over 15 amino acids. Germline V lookup: CDR1 WSHSY, CDR2 SAAADI. Trimming removed 3 bases from V and 4 bases from J, with 15 bases in between. CDR3 DNA sequence: TGCGCCAGCAGTGAAGAGGCAGCCTTGGGCACTGAAGCTTTCTTT. Its protein product is CASSEEAALGTEAFF.

CDR3 region: CAAGLNEQYF. The CDR3 DNA follows: TGTGCCGCCGGTTTAAACGAGCAGTACTTC. The chain carries TRBV27 and TRBJ2-7; D gene ambiguous. V lost 11 bases, J lost 5 bases, and 10 bases lay in between. Per the germline V gene, CDR1 is MNHEY and CDR2 is SMNVEV (reference sequence). CDR3 length: 10 amino acids.

The V gene is TRBV30, the J gene TRBJ1-1; D unresolved. The CDR3 has 12 residues. The germline V gene has CDR1 GTSNPN and CDR2 SVGIG (reference sequence). Between the trimmed V and J ends, which lost 4 bases and 3 bases, there was a span of 9 bases. DNA for the CDR3: TGTGCCTGGACGACTGACTACACTGAAGCTTTCTTT. Translation gives CAWTTDYTEAFF.

This clone was seen only once. The chain combines TRBV20-1 with TRBJ2-7; D is ambiguous. The CDR3 runs 13 residues. Trimming took 3 bases from V and 1 from J, leaving 10 bases between them. Per germline, CDR1 DFQATT and CDR2 SNEGSKA (reference sequence). For the CDR3, the DNA is TGCAGTGCTAGTTTCGACCGGTCCTACGAGCAGTACTTC. This encodes CSASFDRSYEQYF.

The V call is TRBV2, the J call TRBJ1-6; 7 bases agree with TRBD1. This CDR3 has 14 amino acids. Unmatched junction bases numbered 9, after V lost 6 bases and J lost 10 bases. Germline values: CDR1 SNHLY, CDR2 FYNNEI. The CDR3 DNA follows: TGTGCCAGCAGAAGAGACAGGGAGGTGTCACCCCTCCACTTT. Amino acids: CASRRDREVSPLHF.

This clone turned up a few times. V gene TRBV7-2 combines with J gene TRBJ1-4; 10 nucleotides match TRBD1. CDR3 length: 16 residues. CDR1 is SGHTA and CDR2 is FQGNSA in the germline V gene. The trim removed 0 bases at V and 7 bases at J, leaving 5 bases unmatched. The CDR3 reads CASSLARTGGSEKLFF. CDR3 nucleotides: TGTGCCAGCAGCTTAGCGAGGACAGGGGGAAGTGAAAAACTGTTTTTT.

V and J are TRBV9 and TRBJ2-2; the match to TRBD1 covers 7 bases. Per the germline V gene, CDR1 is SGDLS and CDR2 is YYNGEE. J lost 7 bases, V lost 0 bases, and 9 bases had no gene match. The CDR3 contains 16 residues. CDR3 residues: CASSVGPGGIGGELFF. The CDR3 nucleotides read TGTGCCAGCAGCGTAGGTCCAGGGGGTATCGGCGGGGAGCTGTTTTTT.

The chain has TRBV2 and TRBJ2-3; 11 nucleotides match TRBD2. The CDR3 runs 16 residues. V shed 2 bases, J shed 0 bases, and the junction held 1 base outside the gene matches. The germline CDR1 and CDR2 sequences are SNHLY and FYNNEI. The CDR3 sequence: CASSEPSGGSTDTQYF. The CDR3 bases are TGTGCCAGCAGTGAACCTAGCGGGGGGAGCACAGATACGCAGTATTTT. Full variable domain (outside the CDR3, taken from reference TRBV2 and TRBJ2-3): EPEVTQTPSHQVTQMGQEVILRCVPISNHLYFYWYRQILGQKVEFLVSFYNNEISEKSEIFDDQFSVERPDGSNFTLKIRSTKLEDSAMYFCASSEPSGGSTDTQYFGPGTRLTVL.

The chain uses TRBV18 and TRBJ2-2; unclear D gene. This CDR3 comprises 15 residues. V gave up 2 bases and J gave up 4 bases, with 11 bases separating them. The V gene's germline CDR1 is KGHSH and CDR2 LQKENI. CDR3 loop: CASSPSSLPTGELFF. DNA for the CDR3: TGTGCCAGCTCACCAAGTAGCCTGCCCACCGGGGAGCTGTTTTTT.

This chain links TRBV5-1 with TRBJ2-3, with 13 bases identical to TRBD2. V shed 7 bases and J 0 bases; nucleotides not matched to a gene: 5. Germline V gene data show CDR1 as SGHRS and CDR2 as YFSETQ. The CDR3 is made up of 16 amino acids. This CDR3 is CASRLAGGPSTDTQYF. CDR3 DNA: TGCGCCAGCCGACTAGCGGGGGGCCCTAGCACAGATACGCAGTATTTT.

V gene TRBV9 combines with J gene TRBJ1-2, with D possibly matching TRBD1 (6 bases). CDR3 length: 15 residues. Germline values: CDR1 SGDLS, CDR2 YYNGEE. V lost 4 bases and J lost 4, with 17 bases in between. CDR3 DNA sequence: TGTGCCAGCAGCTCTAGCCTCCGGACAGTCTATGGCTACACCTTC. This translates into CASSSSLRTVYGYTF.

The V gene is TRBV3-1 (or the pseudogene TRBV3-2), the J gene TRBJ1-3; unclear D gene. Trimming left V 1 base short and J 0 bases short, with 10 bases between. Per the germline V gene, CDR1 is LGHDT and CDR2 is YNNKEL (reference sequence). The CDR3 is 16 residues long. The CDR3 DNA is TGTGCCAGCAGCCAAGGTAACAGCCACTCTGGAAACACCATATATTTT. The encoded protein is CASSQGNSHSGNTIYF.

In this sample, this clone turned up once. The chain employs TRBV7-9 and TRBJ2-3; D is uncertain. The germline V and J ends were trimmed by 3 bases and 7 bases, with 8 bases remaining between them. This CDR3 has 12 residues. Germline V gene data show CDR1 as SEHNR and CDR2 as FQNEAQ (reference sequence). CDR3 DNA: TGTGCCAGCAGCTTCGTCCAAAATACGCAGTATTTT. It specifies CASSFVQNTQYF.

This clone showed up just a few times. The chain carries TRBV7-9 and TRBJ2-1; tentatively, D is TRBD1 or TRBD2 (5 bases each). From germline, CDR1 is SEHNR and CDR2 FQNEAQ (reference sequence). This CDR3 is built from 15 residues. The V end was cut by 3 bases, the J end by 2 bases, with 11 bases between. The CDR3 sequence: CASSLTGTTYNEQFF. The CDR3 DNA follows: TGTGCCAGCAGCTTGACGGGGACGACCTACAATGAGCAGTTCTTC.

The chain carries TRBV18 and TRBJ1-1; a weak D match, TRBD1 (5 bases). Germline CDR1 KGHSH, CDR2 LQKENI. V was shortened by 5 bases and J by 4 bases, with 17 bases between the two germline ends. The CDR3 has 15 residues. This chain's CDR3 is CASSMALGLATEAFF. CDR3 nucleotides: TGTGCCAGCTCAATGGCTCTGGGGCTGGCCACTGAAGCTTTCTTT.

The chain is built from TRBV7-2 and TRBJ1-2; TRBD1 matches 7 bases. V lost 2 bases and J lost 2; bases outside the gene matches: 8. The CDR3 consists of 16 residues. Germline V CDR1 and CDR2: SGHTA, FQGNSA. In nucleotides, the CDR3 is TGTGCCAGCAGCTTAAAGGGGGCCGTATCCAACTATGGCTACACCTTC. It translates to CASSLKGAVSNYGYTF.

This clone was seen a handful of times. The V call is TRBV12-3 or TRBV12-4, the J call TRBJ1-1, with no clear D. Trimming took 4 bases from V and 1 from J, leaving 4 bases between them. The length of the CDR3 is 12 residues. The CDR3 DNA sequence: TGTGCCAGCAGTTGGGCGAACACTGAAGCTTTCTTT. Amino acid sequence: CASSWANTEAFF.

The chain has TRBV7-8 and TRBJ2-7; 10 bases are a match to TRBD1. Germline V gives CDR1 SGHVS, CDR2 FQNEAQ. V was clipped by 1 base and J by 4 bases; unmatched bases: 4. There are 15 residues in the CDR3. CDR3 in DNA: TGTGCCAGCAGCTTAGGGCGGGACAGGGGTTACGAGCAGTACTTC. Translation gives CASSLGRDRGYEQYF.